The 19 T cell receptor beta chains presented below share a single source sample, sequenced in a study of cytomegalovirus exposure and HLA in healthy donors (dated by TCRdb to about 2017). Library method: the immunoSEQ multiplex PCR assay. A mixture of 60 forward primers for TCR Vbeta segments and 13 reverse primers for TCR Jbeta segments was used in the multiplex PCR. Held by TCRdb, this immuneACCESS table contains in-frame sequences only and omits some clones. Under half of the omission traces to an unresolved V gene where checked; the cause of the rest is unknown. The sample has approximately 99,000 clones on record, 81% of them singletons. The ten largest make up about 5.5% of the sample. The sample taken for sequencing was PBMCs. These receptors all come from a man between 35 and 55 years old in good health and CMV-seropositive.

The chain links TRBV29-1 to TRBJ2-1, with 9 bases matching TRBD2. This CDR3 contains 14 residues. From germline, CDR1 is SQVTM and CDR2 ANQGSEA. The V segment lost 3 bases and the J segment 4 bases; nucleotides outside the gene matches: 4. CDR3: CSVEGLAEYNEQFF. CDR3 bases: TGCAGCGTTGAGGGACTAGCTGAGTACAATGAGCAGTTCTTC.

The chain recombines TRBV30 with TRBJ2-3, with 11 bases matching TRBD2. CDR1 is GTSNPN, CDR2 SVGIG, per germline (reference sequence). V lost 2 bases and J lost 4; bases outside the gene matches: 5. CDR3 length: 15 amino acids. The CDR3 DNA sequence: TGTGCCTGGAGTTTTAGCGGGGGGGCACCAGATACGCAGTATTTT. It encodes CAWSFSGGAPDTQYF.

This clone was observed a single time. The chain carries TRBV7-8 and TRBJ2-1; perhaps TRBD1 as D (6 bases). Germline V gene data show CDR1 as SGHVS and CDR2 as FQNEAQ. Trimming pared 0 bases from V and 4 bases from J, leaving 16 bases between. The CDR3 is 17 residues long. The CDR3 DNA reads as TGTGCCAGCAGCTTAGCGACCTACAGGGCCGGATACAATGAGCAGTTCTTC. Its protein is CASSLATYRAGYNEQFF.

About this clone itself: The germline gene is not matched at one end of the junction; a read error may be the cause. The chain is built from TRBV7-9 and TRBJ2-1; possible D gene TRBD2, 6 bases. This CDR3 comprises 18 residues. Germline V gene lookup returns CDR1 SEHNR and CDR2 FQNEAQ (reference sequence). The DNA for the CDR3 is TGTTCCAGCAGCTTAGGCGGGAACGGGATTCACAAGGGCAATGAGCAGTTCTTC. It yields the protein CSSSLGGNGIHKGNEQFF. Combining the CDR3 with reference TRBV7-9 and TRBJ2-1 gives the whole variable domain DTGVSQNPRHKITKRGQNVTFRCDPISEHNRLYWYRQTLGQGPEFLTYFQNEAQLEKSRLLSDRFSAERPKGSFSTLEIQRTEQGDSAMYLCSSSLGGNGIHKGNEQFFGPGTRLTVL.

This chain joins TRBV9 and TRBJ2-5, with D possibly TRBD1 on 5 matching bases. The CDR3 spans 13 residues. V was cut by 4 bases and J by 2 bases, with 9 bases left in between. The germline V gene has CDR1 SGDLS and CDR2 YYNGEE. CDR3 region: CASSRQPQETQYF. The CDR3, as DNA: TGTGCCAGCAGCAGACAGCCGCAAGAGACCCAGTACTTC.

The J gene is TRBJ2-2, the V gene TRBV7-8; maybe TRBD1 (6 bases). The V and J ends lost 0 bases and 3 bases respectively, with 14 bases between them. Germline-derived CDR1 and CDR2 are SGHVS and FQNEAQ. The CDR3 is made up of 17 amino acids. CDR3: CASSLAIYDRYTGELFF. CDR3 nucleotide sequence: TGTGCCAGCAGCTTAGCGATTTACGACAGGTACACCGGGGAGCTGTTTTTT.

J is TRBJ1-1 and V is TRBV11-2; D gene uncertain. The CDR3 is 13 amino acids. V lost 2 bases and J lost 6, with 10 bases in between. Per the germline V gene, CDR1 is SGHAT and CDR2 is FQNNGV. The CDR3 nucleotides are TGTGCCAGCAGCTTAAGCGCCGGAGCTGAAGCTTTCTTT. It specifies CASSLSAGAEAFF. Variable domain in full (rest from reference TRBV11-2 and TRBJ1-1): EAGVAQSPRYKIIEKRQSVAFWCNPISGHATLYWYQQILGQGPKLLIQFQNNGVVDDSQLPKDRFSAERLKGVDSTLKIQPAKLEDSAVYLCASSLSAGAEAFFGQGTRLTVV.

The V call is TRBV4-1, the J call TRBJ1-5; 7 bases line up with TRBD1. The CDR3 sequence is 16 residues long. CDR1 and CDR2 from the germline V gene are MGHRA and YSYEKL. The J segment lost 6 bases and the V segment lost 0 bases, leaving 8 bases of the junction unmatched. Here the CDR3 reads CASSQDGTVLSQPQHF. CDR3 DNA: TGCGCCAGCAGCCAAGATGGGACAGTTCTCAGTCAGCCCCAGCATTTT.

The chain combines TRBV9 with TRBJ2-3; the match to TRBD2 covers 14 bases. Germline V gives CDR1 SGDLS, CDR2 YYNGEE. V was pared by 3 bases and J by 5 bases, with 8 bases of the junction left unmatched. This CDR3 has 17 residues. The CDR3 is CASSAGLGLAGGDTQYF. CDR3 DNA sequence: TGTGCCAGCAGCGCGGGCCTTGGACTAGCGGGAGGAGATACGCAGTATTTT.

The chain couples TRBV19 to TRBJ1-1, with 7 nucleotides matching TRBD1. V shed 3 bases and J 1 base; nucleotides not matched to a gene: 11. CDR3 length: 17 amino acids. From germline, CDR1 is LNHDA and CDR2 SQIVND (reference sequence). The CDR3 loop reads CASSIRGGGGSNTEAFF. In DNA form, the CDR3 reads TGTGCCAGTAGTATCAGGGGTGGAGGGGGCTCGAACACTGAAGCTTTCTTT.

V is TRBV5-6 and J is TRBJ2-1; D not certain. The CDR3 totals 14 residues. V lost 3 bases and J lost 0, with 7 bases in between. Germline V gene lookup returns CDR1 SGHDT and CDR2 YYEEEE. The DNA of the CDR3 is TGTGCCAGCAGCTCATTGAGCTCCTACAATGAGCAGTTCTTC. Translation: CASSSLSSYNEQFF.

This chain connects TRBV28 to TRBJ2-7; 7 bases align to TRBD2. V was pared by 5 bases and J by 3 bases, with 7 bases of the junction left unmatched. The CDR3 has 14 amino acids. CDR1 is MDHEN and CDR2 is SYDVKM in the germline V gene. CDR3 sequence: CASSLGGEDYEQYF. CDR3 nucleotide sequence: TGTGCCAGCAGTCTGGGGGGGGAAGACTACGAGCAGTACTTC.

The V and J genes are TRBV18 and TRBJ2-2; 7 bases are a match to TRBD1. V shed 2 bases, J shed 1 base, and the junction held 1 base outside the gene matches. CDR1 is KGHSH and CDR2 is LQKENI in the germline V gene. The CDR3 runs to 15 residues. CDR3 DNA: TGTGCCAGCTCACCATGGACAGGGAACACCGGGGAGCTGTTTTTT. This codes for CASSPWTGNTGELFF. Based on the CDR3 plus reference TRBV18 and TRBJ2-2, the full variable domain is NAGVMQNPRHLVRRRGQEARLRCSPMKGHSHVYWYRQLPEEGLKFMVYLQKENIIDESGMPKERFSAEFPKEGPSILRIQQVVRGDSAAYFCASSPWTGNTGELFFGEGSRLTVL.

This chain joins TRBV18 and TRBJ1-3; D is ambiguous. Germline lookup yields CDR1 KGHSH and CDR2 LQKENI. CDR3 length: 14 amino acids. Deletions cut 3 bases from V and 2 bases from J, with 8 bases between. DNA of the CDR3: TGTGCCAGCTCACCCCCGTCGGCTGGAAACACCATATATTTT. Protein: CASSPPSAGNTIYF. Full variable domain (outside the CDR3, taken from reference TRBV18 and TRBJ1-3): NAGVMQNPRHLVRRRGQEARLRCSPMKGHSHVYWYRQLPEEGLKFMVYLQKENIIDESGMPKERFSAEFPKEGPSILRIQQVVRGDSAAYFCASSPPSAGNTIYFGEGSWLTVV.

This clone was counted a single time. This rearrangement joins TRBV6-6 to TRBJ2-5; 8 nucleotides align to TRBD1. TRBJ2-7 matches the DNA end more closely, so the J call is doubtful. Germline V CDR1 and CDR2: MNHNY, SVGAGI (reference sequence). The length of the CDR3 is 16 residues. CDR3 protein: CASSYFRTGLTYEQYF. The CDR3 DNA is TGTGCCAGCAGTTACTTCCGGACAGGGTTAACCTACGAGCAGTACTTC.

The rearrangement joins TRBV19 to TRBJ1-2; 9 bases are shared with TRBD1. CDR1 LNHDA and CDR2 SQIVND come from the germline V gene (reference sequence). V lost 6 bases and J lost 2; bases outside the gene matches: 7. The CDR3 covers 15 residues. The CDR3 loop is CASSFTGGANYGYTF. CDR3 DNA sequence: TGTGCCAGTAGCTTCACAGGGGGCGCAAACTATGGCTACACCTTC.

For the CDR3, the DNA is TGTGCCAGCAGTTATCAGACTAATAGTGGCTACACCTTC. Amino acids: CASSYQTNSGYTF. V usage is TRBV28 and J usage is TRBJ1-2, with D unresolved. V was pared by 4 bases and J by 7 bases, with 13 bases between. The germline V gene encodes CDR1 MDHEN and CDR2 SYDVKM. The CDR3 loop spans 13 amino acids.

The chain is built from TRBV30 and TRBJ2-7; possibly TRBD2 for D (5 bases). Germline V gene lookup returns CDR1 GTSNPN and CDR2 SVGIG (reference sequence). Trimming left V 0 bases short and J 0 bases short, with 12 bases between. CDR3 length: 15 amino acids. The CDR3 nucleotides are TGTGCCTGGAGTGTATTGACGGGGAACTCCTACGAGCAGTACTTC. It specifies CAWSVLTGNSYEQYF.

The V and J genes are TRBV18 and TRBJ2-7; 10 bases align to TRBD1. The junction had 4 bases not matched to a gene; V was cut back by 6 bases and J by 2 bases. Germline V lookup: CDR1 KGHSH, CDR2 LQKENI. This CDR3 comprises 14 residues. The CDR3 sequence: CASSAGTGAYEQYF. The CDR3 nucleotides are TGTGCCAGCTCCGCCGGGACAGGGGCCTACGAGCAGTACTTC.